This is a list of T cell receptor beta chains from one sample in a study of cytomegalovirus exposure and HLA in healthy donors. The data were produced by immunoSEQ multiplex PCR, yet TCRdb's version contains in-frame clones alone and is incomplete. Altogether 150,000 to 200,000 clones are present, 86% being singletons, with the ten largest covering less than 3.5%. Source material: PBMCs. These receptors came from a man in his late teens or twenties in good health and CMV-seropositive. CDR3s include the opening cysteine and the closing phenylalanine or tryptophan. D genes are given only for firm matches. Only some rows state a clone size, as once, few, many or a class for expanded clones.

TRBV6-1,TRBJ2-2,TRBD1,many,CASSEGTGTTGELFF,TGTGCCAGCAGTGAAGGGACAGGAACCACCGGGGAGCTGTTTTTT
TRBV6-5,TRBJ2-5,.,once,CATSQNQETQYF,TGTGCCACCTCACAGAACCAAGAGACCCAGTACTTC
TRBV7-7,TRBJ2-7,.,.,CASSPWSGRSYEQYF,TGTGCTAGCAGCCCATGGAGCGGGCGCTCCTACGAGCAGTACTTC
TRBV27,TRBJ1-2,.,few,CASSSGVLDGYTF,TGTGCCAGCAGTTCAGGGGTTTTGGATGGCTACACCTTC
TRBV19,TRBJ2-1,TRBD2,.,CASSKPGTSEQQFF,TGTGCCAGTAGTAAGCCCGGGACTAGCGAACAGCAGTTCTTC
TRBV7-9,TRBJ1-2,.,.,CASIQLMQGHNYGYTF,TGTGCCAGCATACAACTAATGCAGGGGCATAACTATGGCTACACCTTC
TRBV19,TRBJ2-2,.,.,CASQGRHTVNTGELFF,TGTGCCAGTCAAGGGAGGCATACAGTGAACACCGGGGAGCTGTTTTTT
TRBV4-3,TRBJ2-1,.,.,CASSGLGENEQFF,TGCGCCAGCAGCGGGTTAGGGGAAAATGAGCAGTTCTTC
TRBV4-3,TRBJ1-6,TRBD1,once,CASSQDTGGNSPLHF,TGCGCCAGCAGCCAAGATACAGGGGGCAATTCACCCCTCCACTTT
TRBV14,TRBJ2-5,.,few,CLTPREETQYF,TGCCTTACCCCCCGCGAAGAGACCCAGTACTTC
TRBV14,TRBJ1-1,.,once,CASSRSLGTEAFF,TGTGCCAGCAGCCGATCCCTCGGGACTGAAGCTTTCTTT
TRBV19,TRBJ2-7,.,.,CASSPSSSYEQYF,TGTGCCAGTAGTCCATCGAGCTCCTACGAGCAGTACTTC
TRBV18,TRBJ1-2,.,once,CASSPDGSPGRGGYTF,TGTGCCAGCTCACCAGACGGCTCTCCGGGGAGAGGAGGCTACACCTTC
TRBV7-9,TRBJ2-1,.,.,CASSGAATYNEQFF,TGTGCCAGCAGTGGCGCGGCTACCTACAATGAGCAGTTCTTC
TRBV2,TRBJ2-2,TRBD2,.,CASRFKLAGDTGELFF,TGTGCCAGCAGGTTTAAACTAGCGGGAGACACCGGGGAGCTGTTTTTT
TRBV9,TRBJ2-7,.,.,CASSYQDVTNEQYF,TGTGCCAGCAGCTACCAGGATGTAACCAACGAGCAGTACTTC
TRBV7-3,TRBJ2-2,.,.,CASRARGTGELFF,TGTGCCAGCAGGGCCCGGGGCACCGGGGAGCTGTTTTTT
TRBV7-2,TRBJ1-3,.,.,CASSLGTGRSGNTIYF,TGTGCCAGCAGCTTAGGAACAGGGCGCTCTGGAAACACCATATATTTT
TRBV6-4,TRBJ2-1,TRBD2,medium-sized,CASSPSGGSGYNEQFF,TGTGCCAGCAGTCCTTCAGGCGGTAGCGGGTACAATGAGCAGTTCTTC
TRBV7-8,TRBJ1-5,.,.,CASSFSSGAGVSNQPQHF,TGTGCCAGCAGCTTTTCCTCAGGGGCCGGAGTTAGCAATCAGCCCCAGCATTTT
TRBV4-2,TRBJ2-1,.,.,CASSQGVSLTYNEQFF,TGTGCCAGCAGCCAAGGGGTTAGCCTTACCTACAATGAGCAGTTCTTC
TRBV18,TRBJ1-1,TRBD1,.,CASSAGDRDSFF,TGTGCCAGCTCCGCGGGGGACAGGGACTCTTTCTTT
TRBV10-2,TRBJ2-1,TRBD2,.,CASTEGTSNNEQFF,TGCGCCAGCACCGAGGGGACTAGCAACAATGAGCAGTTCTTC
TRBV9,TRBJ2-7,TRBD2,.,CASSETSGSSGKGYEQYF,TGTGCCAGCAGCGAAACTAGCGGGAGCTCTGGGAAGGGCTACGAGCAGTACTTC
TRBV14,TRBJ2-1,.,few,CASSPSWQRWNEQFF,TGTGCCAGCAGCCCCTCTTGGCAGCGCTGGAATGAGCAGTTCTTC
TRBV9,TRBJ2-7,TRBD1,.,CASSIRDRVGEQYF,TGTGCCAGCAGCATACGGGACAGGGTCGGGGAGCAGTACTTC
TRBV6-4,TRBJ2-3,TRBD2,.,CASSGGGGATDTQYF,TGTGCCAGCAGTGGAGGCGGGGGGGCGACAGATACGCAGTATTTT
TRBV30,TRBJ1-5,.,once,CAWSQPGPQPQHF,TGTGCCTGGAGTCAGCCGGGTCCTCAGCCCCAGCATTTT
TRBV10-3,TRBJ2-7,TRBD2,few,CATLAGGVGEQYF,TGTGCCACCCTAGCGGGGGGGGTGGGCGAGCAGTACTTC
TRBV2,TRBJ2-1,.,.,CASSVLNEQFF,TGTGCCAGCAGTGTTCTCAATGAGCAGTTCTTC
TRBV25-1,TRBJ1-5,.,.,CASSDEGLYQPQHF,TGTGCCAGCAGTGATGAGGGCTTGTATCAGCCCCAGCATTTT
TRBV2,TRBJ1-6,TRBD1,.,CASTEVDRPPRWNSPLHF,TGTGCCAGTACAGAGGTGGACAGGCCTCCCCGTTGGAATTCACCCCTCCACTTT
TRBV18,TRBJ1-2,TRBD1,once,CASSPGQLYGYTF,TGTGCCAGCTCACCGGGACAGCTTTATGGCTACACCTTC
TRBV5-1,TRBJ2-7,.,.,CASSAVPWYEQYF,TGCGCCAGCAGCGCGGTGCCGTGGTACGAGCAGTACTTC
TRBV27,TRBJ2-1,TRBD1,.,CASSHRGPGEQFF,TGTGCCAGCAGTCACAGGGGGCCAGGTGAGCAGTTCTTC
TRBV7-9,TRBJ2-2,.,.,CASGALLGTNTGELFF,TGTGCCAGCGGCGCTTTGCTCGGGACGAACACCGGGGAGCTGTTTTTT
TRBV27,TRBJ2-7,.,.,CASSLSIMSTSYEQYF,TGTGCCAGCAGTTTATCGATCATGTCCACTTCCTACGAGCAGTACTTC
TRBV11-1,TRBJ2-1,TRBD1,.,CASSLWTGNNEQFF,TGTGCCAGCAGCTTATGGACAGGGAACAATGAGCAGTTCTTC
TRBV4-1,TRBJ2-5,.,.,CASSRHVGAEETQYF,TGCGCCAGCAGCCGCCACGTGGGCGCCGAAGAGACCCAGTACTTC
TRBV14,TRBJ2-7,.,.,CASSPRAAYEQYF,TGTGCCAGCAGCCCCAGGGCTGCCTACGAGCAGTACTTC
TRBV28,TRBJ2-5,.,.,CASSLWQGGETQYF,TGTGCCAGCAGTTTATGGCAGGGTGGTGAGACCCAGTACTTC
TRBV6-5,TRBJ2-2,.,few,CASSPTDTGELFF,TGTGCCAGCAGTCCAACAGACACCGGGGAGCTGTTTTTT
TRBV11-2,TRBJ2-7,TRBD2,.,CASSLVLAGDSYEQYF,TGTGCCAGCAGCTTAGTGCTAGCGGGTGATTCCTACGAGCAGTACTTC